This note documents a single TCR beta chain sequence. This clonotype was observed a single time. Its antigen specificity is not known. The record has no base qualities; no much larger clone is one base away. The library relied on PCR. Sequenced using an Illumina HiSeq 2500. TCR libraries were prepared with molecular barcoding, using unique molecular identifiers to normalize TCRbeta repertoire quantification. The raw public reads went through TCRdb reprocessing: fastp at Q25, MiXCR clone calling, in-frame beta chains kept. Every distinct CDR3 protein forms one entry, paired with its most common genes and DNA. The sample table shows 300,000 to 400,000 distinct CDR3 sequences, and approximately 23% are seen once. The ten largest account for around 9.9% of the sample. The CDR3, cysteine through phenylalanine, is 15 amino acids long. The read is trimmed to its CDR3 DNA, 45 bases read in frame from base 1. For CDR1 and CDR2, the germline V gene (reference sequence) lists MNHEY and SMNVEV. Trimmed from V: 2 bases; trimmed from J: 0 bases; junction bases lacking a gene match: 2.

These data originate in a study of T-cell reconstitution after alpha-beta-depleted transplantation in children (dated by TCRdb to about 2016). Notes on the research overall: The study quantitatively tracked T-cell immune reconstitution after TCRalphabeta/CD19-depleted allogeneic hematopoietic cell transplantation in children using TCR repertoire profiling. Overall results and qualifications from the work: In some patients, the high TCRbeta diversity seen at day 60 was put down to recipient T cells and intrathymic progenitors that had survived conditioning. The frequencies of hyperexpanded clones fell over the following months, and after one year, T-cell counts and TCRbeta diversity were mostly attributed to newly produced T cells. About two months after transplant, the apparently early recovery of alphabetaT-cell counts reportedly depended on just several hundred clones that had expanded rapidly and came from non-depleted graft cells.

Read against the paper, the sample's treatment or condition label means: allogeneic hematopoietic cell transplantation with graft depleted of TCRalphabeta T cells and CD19 B cells. The transplant recipients were children given TCRalphabeta/CD19-depleted allogeneic hematopoietic cell grafts. The chain is made from TRBV27 and TRBJ2-7, and 9 junction bases match TRBD2. The receptor comes from a male patient between 10 and 17 years old who had a stem cell transplant for acute lymphoblastic leukemia, so the T cells may come from the graft donor. Sequenced material: PBMCs, mostly from graft donor cells, taken 180 days after TCRalphabeta/CD19-depleted stem cell transplant. The CDR3: CASSLSGRSSYEQYF. The nucleotides are TGTGCCAGCAGTTTAAGCGGGAGGAGCTCCTACGAGCAGTACTTC.